This T cell receptor beta chain appears in the sequencing data of a study of cytomegalovirus exposure and HLA in healthy donors. General study points: There were a few CMV-associated chains whose specificity for CMV antigens was confirmed in vitro. TCR beta V- and J-gene trimming, according to a later analysis, was linked to a missense DCLRE1C variant.

V shed 7 bases and J 4 bases; nucleotides not matched to a gene: 12. Germline V gives CDR1 SNHLY, CDR2 FYNNEI. This CDR3 contains 17 residues. As for this clone: The antigen is not known.

PCR was performed using 60 Vbeta and 13 Jbeta primers. Libraries were prepared by immunoSEQ multiplex PCR; TCRdb keeps only in-frame clonotypes and omits some of them. The table records about 61,000 clones, approximately 88% of them present only once. The chain uses TRBV2 and TRBJ1-6; 8 nucleotides line up with TRBD1. Sequencing was carried out using PBMCs. The clonotype originates from a man younger than 45 in good health and CMV-seropositive. The CDR3 is CASNTGWGQVYNSPLHF. DNA for the CDR3: TGTGCCAGCAACACGGGATGGGGACAGGTGTATAATTCACCCCTCCACTTT.